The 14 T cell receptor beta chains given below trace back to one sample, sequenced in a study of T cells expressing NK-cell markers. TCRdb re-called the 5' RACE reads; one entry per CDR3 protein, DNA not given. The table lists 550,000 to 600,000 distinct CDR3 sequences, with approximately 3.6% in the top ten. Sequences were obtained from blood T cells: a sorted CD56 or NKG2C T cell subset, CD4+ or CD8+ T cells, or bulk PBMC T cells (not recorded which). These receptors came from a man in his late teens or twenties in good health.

This CDR3 reads CASSQDLGNTIYF. The V call is TRBV4-3, the J call TRBJ1-3. There are 13 residues in the CDR3. Germline V CDR1 and CDR2: LGHNA, YSLEER.

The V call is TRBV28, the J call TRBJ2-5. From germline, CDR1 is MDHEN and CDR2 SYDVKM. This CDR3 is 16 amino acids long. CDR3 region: CASSQKRTRYQETQYF.

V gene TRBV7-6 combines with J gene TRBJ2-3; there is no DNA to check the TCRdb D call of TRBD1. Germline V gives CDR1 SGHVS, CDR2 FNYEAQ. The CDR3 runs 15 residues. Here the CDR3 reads CASSLVGVRTDTQYF.

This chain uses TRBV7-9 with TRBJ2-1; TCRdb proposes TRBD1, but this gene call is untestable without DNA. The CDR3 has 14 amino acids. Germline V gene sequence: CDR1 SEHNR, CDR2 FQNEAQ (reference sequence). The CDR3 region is CASSLWDRYNEQFF.

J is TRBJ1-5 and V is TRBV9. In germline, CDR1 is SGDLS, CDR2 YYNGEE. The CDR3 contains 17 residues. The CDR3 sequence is CASSVIRQKISNQPQHF.

The CDR3 region is CASSYSGKGYGYTF. The chain joins TRBV12-3 or TRBV12-4 to TRBJ1-2; TCRdb outputs TRBD1, but without DNA this stays unchecked. CDR3 length: 14 amino acids.

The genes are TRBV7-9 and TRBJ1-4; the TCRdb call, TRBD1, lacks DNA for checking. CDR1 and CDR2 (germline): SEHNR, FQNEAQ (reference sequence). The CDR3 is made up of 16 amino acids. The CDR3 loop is CASSLSVGTGNEKLFF. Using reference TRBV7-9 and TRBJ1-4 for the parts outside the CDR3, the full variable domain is DTGVSQNPRHKITKRGQNVTFRCDPISEHNRLYWYRQTLGQGPEFLTYFQNEAQLEKSRLLSDRFSAERPKGSFSTLEIQRTEQGDSAMYLCASSLSVGTGNEKLFFGSGTQLSVL.

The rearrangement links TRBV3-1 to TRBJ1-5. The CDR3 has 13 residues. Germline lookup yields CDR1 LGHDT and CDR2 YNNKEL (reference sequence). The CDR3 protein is CASSRTRQQPQHF.

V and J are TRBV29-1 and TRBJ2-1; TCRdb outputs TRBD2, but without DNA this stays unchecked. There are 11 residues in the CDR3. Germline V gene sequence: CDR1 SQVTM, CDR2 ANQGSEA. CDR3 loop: CSVFSGEKLFF.

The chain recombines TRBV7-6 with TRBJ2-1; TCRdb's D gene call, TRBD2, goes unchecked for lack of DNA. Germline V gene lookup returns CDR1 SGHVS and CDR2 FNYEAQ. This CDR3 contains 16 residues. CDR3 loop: CASSTWTSGSQNEQFF.

CDR3 loop: CASSLRQENTGELFF. The genes are TRBV5-1 and TRBJ2-2. The CDR3 contains 15 residues. Germline CDR1 reads SGHRS; CDR2 reads YFSETQ. The whole variable domain, remainder taken from reference TRBV5-1 and TRBJ2-2, is KAGVTQTPRYLIKTRGQQVTLSCSPISGHRSVSWYQQTPGQGLQFLFEYFSETQRNKGNFPGRFSGRQFSNSRSEMNVSTLELGDSALYLCASSLRQENTGELFFGEGSRLTVL.

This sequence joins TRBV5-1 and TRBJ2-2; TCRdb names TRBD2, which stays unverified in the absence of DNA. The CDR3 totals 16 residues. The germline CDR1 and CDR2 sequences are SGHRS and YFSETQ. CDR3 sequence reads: CASSLSTSVDTGELFF.

The CDR3 reads CASSQPGRAYNEQFF. The chain carries TRBV5-5 and TRBJ2-1; TCRdb selects TRBD2, and the lack of DNA leaves this call unchecked. The CDR3 contains 15 residues. Germline loops: CDR1 SGHKS, CDR2 YYEKEE (reference sequence).

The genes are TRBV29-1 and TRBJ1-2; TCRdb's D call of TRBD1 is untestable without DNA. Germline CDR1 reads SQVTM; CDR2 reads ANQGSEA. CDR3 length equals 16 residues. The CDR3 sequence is CSVYSFRDKRKNGYTF.